The rows below give T cell receptor beta chains drawn from one sample of a study. TCRdb re-derived calls from the 5' RACE reads in MiXCR, one entry per CDR3 protein. The data hold about 32,000 distinct CDR3 sequences, with approximately 25% observed a single time. The sequenced material came from memory CD4+ T cells sorted from blood. These receptors were obtained from a female donor with breast cancer. The CDR3 runs from the conserved cysteine through the conserved F or W. Fields, in order: CDR3 protein, CDR3 DNA, V gene, D gene, CDR3 length, J gene, clone size. D genes are given only for firm matches. Rows may omit the clone size; those that give it use once, few, many or a size class.

cdr3_aa: CASSGRQGSGEQYF; cdr3_nt: TGTGCCAGCAGCGGACGACAGGGATCGGGCGAGCAGTACTTC; v_call: TRBV9; d_call: TRBD1; cdr3_length: 14; j_call: TRBJ2-7; clone_size: NA
cdr3_aa: CASRVGTGYTGGLFF; cdr3_nt: TGTGCCAGCAGGGTCGGGACAGGGTACACCGGGGGGCTGTTTTTT; v_call: TRBV6-5; d_call: TRBD1; cdr3_length: 15; j_call: TRBJ2-2; clone_size: NA
cdr3_aa: CASSQNRGNSYEQYF; cdr3_nt: TGCGCCAGCAGCCAAAACCGAGGTAACTCCTACGAGCAGTACTTC; v_call: TRBV4-3; d_call: NA; cdr3_length: 15; j_call: TRBJ2-7; clone_size: many
cdr3_aa: CASSSRMDFYEQYF; cdr3_nt: TGTGCCAGCAGCTCCCGTATGGACTTCTACGAGCAGTACTTC; v_call: TRBV7-8; d_call: NA; cdr3_length: 14; j_call: TRBJ2-7; clone_size: many
cdr3_aa: CASSLSTGFTEQYF; cdr3_nt: TGTGCCAGCAGTTTATCCACAGGCTTCACCGAGCAGTACTTC; v_call: TRBV27; d_call: NA; cdr3_length: 14; j_call: TRBJ2-7; clone_size: few
cdr3_aa: CSDSGQSHNEQFF; cdr3_nt: TGCAGCGACTCGGGACAATCCCACAATGAGCAGTTCTTC; v_call: TRBV29-1; d_call: NA; cdr3_length: 13; j_call: TRBJ2-1; clone_size: NA
cdr3_aa: CASSLVTPRGSEAFF; cdr3_nt: TGTGCCAGCAGCTTAGTGACCCCTCGAGGGTCTGAAGCTTTCTTT; v_call: TRBV7-9; d_call: NA; cdr3_length: 15; j_call: TRBJ1-1; clone_size: few
cdr3_aa: CASSHSTGQETQYF; cdr3_nt: TGCGCCAGCAGCCATTCGACAGGCCAAGAGACCCAGTACTTC; v_call: TRBV4-3; d_call: NA; cdr3_length: 14; j_call: TRBJ2-5; clone_size: few
cdr3_aa: CASSDKRRGGIYEQYF; cdr3_nt: TGTGCCAGCAGTGATAAGCGGCGGGGGGGCATCTACGAGCAGTACTTC; v_call: TRBV2; d_call: TRBD2; cdr3_length: 16; j_call: TRBJ2-7; clone_size: NA
cdr3_aa: CASAGGVDGYTF; cdr3_nt: TGTGCCAGCGCTGGGGGGGTAGATGGCTACACCTTC; v_call: TRBV27; d_call: NA; cdr3_length: 12; j_call: TRBJ1-2; clone_size: NA
cdr3_aa: CAIQGPEETQYF; cdr3_nt: TGTGCCATCCAAGGTCCGGAAGAGACCCAGTACTTC; v_call: TRBV6-5; d_call: NA; cdr3_length: 12; j_call: TRBJ2-5; clone_size: many
cdr3_aa: CASSQGGGSGTSNTEAFF; cdr3_nt: TGCGCCAGCAGCCAAGGCGGTGGGTCCGGGACCTCAAACACTGAAGCTTTCTTT; v_call: TRBV4-1; d_call: NA; cdr3_length: 18; j_call: TRBJ1-1; clone_size: NA
cdr3_aa: CASSSGADSKGGDEQFF; cdr3_nt: TGTGCCAGCAGCTCTGGGGCGGATTCTAAGGGTGGGGATGAGCAGTTCTTC; v_call: TRBV7-3; d_call: NA; cdr3_length: 17; j_call: TRBJ2-1; clone_size: few
cdr3_aa: CASSEGRGEQFF; cdr3_nt: TGTGCCAGCAGCGAGGGCCGGGGTGAGCAGTTCTTC; v_call: TRBV7-9; d_call: NA; cdr3_length: 12; j_call: TRBJ2-1; clone_size: NA
cdr3_aa: CASSYSTGAGGANVLTF; cdr3_nt: TGTGCCAGCAGTTACTCAACAGGGGCTGGCGGGGCCAACGTCCTGACTTTC; v_call: TRBV6-5; d_call: TRBD1; cdr3_length: 17; j_call: TRBJ2-6; clone_size: few
cdr3_aa: CASSATRDDYEQYF; cdr3_nt: TGTGCCAGCAGCGCGACCAGGGACGACTACGAGCAGTACTTC; v_call: TRBV9; d_call: NA; cdr3_length: 14; j_call: TRBJ2-7; clone_size: NA
cdr3_aa: CASSLVAVHTGELFF; cdr3_nt: TGTGCCAGCAGCCTGGTAGCGGTACATACCGGGGAGCTGTTTTTT; v_call: TRBV5-6; d_call: NA; cdr3_length: 15; j_call: TRBJ2-2; clone_size: few
cdr3_aa: CASGQGSYEQYF; cdr3_nt: TGTGCCAGCGGACAGGGCTCCTACGAGCAGTACTTC; v_call: TRBV9; d_call: TRBD1; cdr3_length: 12; j_call: TRBJ2-7; clone_size: NA
cdr3_aa: CASSFLYYGYTF; cdr3_nt: TGTGCCAGCAGTTTCTTATATTATGGCTACACCTTC; v_call: TRBV12-3/TRBV12-4; d_call: NA; cdr3_length: 12; j_call: TRBJ1-2; clone_size: NA
cdr3_aa: CASSYGGSLQPQHF; cdr3_nt: TGTGCCAGCAGTTATGGGGGTTCCCTTCAGCCCCAGCATTTT; v_call: TRBV6-2/TRBV6-3; d_call: NA; cdr3_length: 14; j_call: TRBJ1-5; clone_size: few
cdr3_aa: CASSYSLAGRNEQYF; cdr3_nt: TGTGCCAGCAGTTACTCCCTAGCGGGTCGCAACGAGCAGTACTTC; v_call: TRBV6-2/TRBV6-3; d_call: TRBD2; cdr3_length: 15; j_call: TRBJ2-7; clone_size: few
cdr3_aa: CASSQDTPSGPYEQYF; cdr3_nt: TGCGCCAGCAGCCAAGATACCCCTAGCGGACCATACGAGCAGTACTTC; v_call: TRBV4-3; d_call: TRBD2; cdr3_length: 16; j_call: TRBJ2-7; clone_size: NA
cdr3_aa: CASSQQPFSGNTIYF; cdr3_nt: TGTGCCAGCAGCCAGCAGCCATTCTCTGGAAACACCATATATTTT; v_call: TRBV6-5; d_call: NA; cdr3_length: 15; j_call: TRBJ1-3; clone_size: few
cdr3_aa: CASSTSGTGGMDSPLHF; cdr3_nt: TGTGCCAGCAGCACCTCCGGGACAGGGGGAATGGATTCACCCCTCCACTTT; v_call: TRBV9; d_call: TRBD1; cdr3_length: 17; j_call: TRBJ1-6; clone_size: NA
cdr3_aa: CASSLIGQGVDTQYF; cdr3_nt: TGTGCCAGCAGCTTAATAGGCCAGGGAGTGGATACGCAGTATTTT; v_call: TRBV7-2; d_call: NA; cdr3_length: 15; j_call: TRBJ2-3; clone_size: few
cdr3_aa: CASRRTDNEKLFF; cdr3_nt: TGTGCCAGCAGACGGACCGATAATGAAAAACTGTTTTTT; v_call: TRBV2; d_call: NA; cdr3_length: 13; j_call: TRBJ1-4; clone_size: NA
cdr3_aa: CASTYGRGSNEQYF; cdr3_nt: TGTGCCAGCACCTACGGTCGGGGTAGCAACGAGCAGTACTTC; v_call: TRBV27; d_call: NA; cdr3_length: 14; j_call: TRBJ2-7; clone_size: NA
cdr3_aa: CASSQMETNYGYTF; cdr3_nt: TGCGCCAGCAGCCAAATGGAGACTAACTATGGCTACACCTTC; v_call: TRBV4-1; d_call: NA; cdr3_length: 14; j_call: TRBJ1-2; clone_size: NA
cdr3_aa: CASSQDASSYEQYF; cdr3_nt: TGTGCCAGCAGCCAGGATGCTAGCTCCTACGAGCAGTACTTC; v_call: TRBV3-1; d_call: NA; cdr3_length: 14; j_call: TRBJ2-7; clone_size: NA
cdr3_aa: CASSLRWDTQYF; cdr3_nt: TGCGCCAGCAGCTTGCGTTGGGATACGCAGTATTTT; v_call: TRBV5-1; d_call: NA; cdr3_length: 12; j_call: TRBJ2-3; clone_size: NA
cdr3_aa: CASSLDSNYGYTF; cdr3_nt: TGTGCCAGCAGCTTGGATTCTAACTATGGCTACACCTTC; v_call: TRBV27; d_call: NA; cdr3_length: 13; j_call: TRBJ1-2; clone_size: many
cdr3_aa: CASSIRDQGSYEQYF; cdr3_nt: TGTGCCAGTAGTATTCGGGACCAGGGATCCTACGAGCAGTACTTC; v_call: TRBV19; d_call: NA; cdr3_length: 15; j_call: TRBJ2-7; clone_size: NA
cdr3_aa: CASSASGTRVWADTQYF; cdr3_nt: TGTGCCAGCAGTGCCTCCGGGACTAGAGTCTGGGCAGATACGCAGTATTTT; v_call: TRBV25-1; d_call: TRBD2; cdr3_length: 17; j_call: TRBJ2-3; clone_size: many
cdr3_aa: CSARGGYEQYF; cdr3_nt: TGCAGTGCCCGTGGGGGCTACGAGCAGTACTTC; v_call: TRBV20-1; d_call: NA; cdr3_length: 11; j_call: TRBJ2-7; clone_size: few
cdr3_aa: CASSSPGTVEAFF; cdr3_nt: TGTGCCAGCAGTTCTCCCGGGACAGTTGAAGCTTTCTTT; v_call: TRBV28; d_call: TRBD1; cdr3_length: 13; j_call: TRBJ1-1; clone_size: few
cdr3_aa: CASSPPPTDYSYEQYF; cdr3_nt: TGTGCCAGCAGTCCGCCACCGACGGACTACTCCTACGAGCAGTACTTC; v_call: TRBV28; d_call: NA; cdr3_length: 16; j_call: TRBJ2-7; clone_size: NA
cdr3_aa: CSANQEIQYF; cdr3_nt: TGCAGCGCAAACCAAGAGATCCAGTACTTC; v_call: TRBV29-1; d_call: NA; cdr3_length: 10; j_call: TRBJ2-5; clone_size: many